The TCR beta chain described here comes from a study of identifying expanded T cells in peripheral blood. The protocol was immunoSEQ multiplex PCR, while the TCRdb copy is restricted to in-frame clones and leaves out a portion. The sample has around 90,000 clones; around 89% are singletons. During the collection period, no donor immune events like infections were recorded. The source is a person aged 18 to 69 in good health. The source material was blood.

CDR3 nucleotide sequence: TGTGCCAGCAGCCCCACAGGGGGCCGATCCTACGAGCAGTACTTC. Translating it yields CASSPTGGRSYEQYF. This sequence joins TRBV7-2 and TRBJ2-7, with 9 bases matching TRBD1. The V gene's germline CDR1 is SGHTA and CDR2 FQGNSA. V trimming: 5 bases; J trimming: 1 base; junction bases outside the gene matches: 6. The length of the CDR3 is 15 residues. Full variable domain (outside the CDR3, taken from reference TRBV7-2 and TRBJ2-7): GAGVSQSPSNKVTEKGKDVELRCDPISGHTALYWYRQSLGQGLEFLIYFQGNSAPDKSGLPSDRFSAERTGGSVSTLTIQRTQQEDSAVYLCASSPTGGRSYEQYFGPGTRLTVT.